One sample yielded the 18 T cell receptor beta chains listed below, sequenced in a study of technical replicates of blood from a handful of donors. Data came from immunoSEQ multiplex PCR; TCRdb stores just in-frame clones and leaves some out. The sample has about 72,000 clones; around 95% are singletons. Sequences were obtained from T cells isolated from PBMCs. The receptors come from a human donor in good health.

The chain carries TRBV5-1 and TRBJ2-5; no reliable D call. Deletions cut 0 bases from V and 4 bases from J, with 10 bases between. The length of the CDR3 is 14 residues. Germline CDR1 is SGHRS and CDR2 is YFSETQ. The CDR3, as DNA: TGCGCCAGCAGCTTGGCGCGAGGTGGAGAGACCCAGTACTTC. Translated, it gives CASSLARGGETQYF.

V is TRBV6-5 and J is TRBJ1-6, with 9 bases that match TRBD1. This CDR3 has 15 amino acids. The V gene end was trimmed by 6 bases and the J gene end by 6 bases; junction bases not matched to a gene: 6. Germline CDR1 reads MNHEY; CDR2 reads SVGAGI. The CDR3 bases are TGTGCCAGCAGGTCCGGGACAGGGCTTAATTCACCCCTCCACTTT. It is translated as CASRSGTGLNSPLHF.

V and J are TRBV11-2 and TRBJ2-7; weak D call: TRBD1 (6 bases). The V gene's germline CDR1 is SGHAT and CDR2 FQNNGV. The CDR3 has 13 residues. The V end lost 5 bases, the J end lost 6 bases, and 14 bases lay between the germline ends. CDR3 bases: TGTGCCAGCAGCCAAGACAGGACCAGCGAGCAGTACTTC. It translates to CASSQDRTSEQYF. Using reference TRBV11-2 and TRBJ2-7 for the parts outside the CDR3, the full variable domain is EAGVAQSPRYKIIEKRQSVAFWCNPISGHATLYWYQQILGQGPKLLIQFQNNGVVDDSQLPKDRFSAERLKGVDSTLKIQPAKLEDSAVYLCASSQDRTSEQYFGPGTRLTVT.

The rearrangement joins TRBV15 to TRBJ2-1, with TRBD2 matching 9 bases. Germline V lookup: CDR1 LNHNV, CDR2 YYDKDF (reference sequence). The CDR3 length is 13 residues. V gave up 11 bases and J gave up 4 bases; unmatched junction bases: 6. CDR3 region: CAATSGEYNEQFF. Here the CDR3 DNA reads TGTGCCGCGACTAGCGGAGAATACAATGAGCAGTTCTTC.

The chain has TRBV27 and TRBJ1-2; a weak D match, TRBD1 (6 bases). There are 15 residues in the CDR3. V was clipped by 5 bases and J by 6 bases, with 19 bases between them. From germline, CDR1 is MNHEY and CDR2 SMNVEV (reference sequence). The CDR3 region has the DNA TGTGCCAGCAGTCTGGGCAGGGGTTCCTGGGATGGCTACACCTTC. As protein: CASSLGRGSWDGYTF.

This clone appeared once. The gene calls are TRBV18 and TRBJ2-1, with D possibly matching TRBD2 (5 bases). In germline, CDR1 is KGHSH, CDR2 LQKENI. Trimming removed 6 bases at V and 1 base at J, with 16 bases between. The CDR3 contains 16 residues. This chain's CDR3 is CASSPRRRGSYNEQFF. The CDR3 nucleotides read TGTGCCAGCTCCCCCCGGCGCCGAGGGTCCTACAATGAGCAGTTCTTC.

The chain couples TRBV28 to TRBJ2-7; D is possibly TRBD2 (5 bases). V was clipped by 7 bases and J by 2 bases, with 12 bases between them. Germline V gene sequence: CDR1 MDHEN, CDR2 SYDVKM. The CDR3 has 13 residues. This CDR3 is CASTRPGTYEQYF. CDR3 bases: TGTGCCAGCACTCGGCCGGGAACCTACGAGCAGTACTTC.

The CDR3 here is CASSLGGGTQYF. The CDR3 nucleotides read TGTGCCAGCAGCTTAGGAGGGGGGACCCAGTACTTC. V usage is TRBV7-9 and J usage is TRBJ2-5, with a tentative D call TRBD1 (6 bases). Trimming pared 1 base from V and 7 bases from J, leaving 7 bases between. The CDR3 sequence is 12 residues long. Germline V gene sequence: CDR1 SEHNR, CDR2 FQNEAQ (reference sequence). Full variable domain (outside the CDR3, taken from reference TRBV7-9 and TRBJ2-5): DTGVSQNPRHKITKRGQNVTFRCDPISEHNRLYWYRQTLGQGPEFLTYFQNEAQLEKSRLLSDRFSAERPKGSFSTLEIQRTEQGDSAMYLCASSLGGGTQYFGPGTRLLVL.

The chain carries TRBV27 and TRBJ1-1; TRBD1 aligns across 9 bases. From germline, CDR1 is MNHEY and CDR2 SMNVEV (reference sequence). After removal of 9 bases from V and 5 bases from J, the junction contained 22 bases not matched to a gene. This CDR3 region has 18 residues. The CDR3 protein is CARGGTGSLCSGNTEAFF. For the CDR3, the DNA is TGTGCCAGGGGGGGGACAGGGTCTTTATGTTCGGGGAATACTGAAGCTTTCTTT.

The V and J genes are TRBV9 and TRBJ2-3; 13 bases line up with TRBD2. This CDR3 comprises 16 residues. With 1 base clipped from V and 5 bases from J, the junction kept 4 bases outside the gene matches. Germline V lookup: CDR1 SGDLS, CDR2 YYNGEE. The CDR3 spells CASSVTSGGEVDTQYF. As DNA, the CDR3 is TGTGCCAGCAGCGTAACTAGCGGGGGGGAGGTAGATACGCAGTATTTT.

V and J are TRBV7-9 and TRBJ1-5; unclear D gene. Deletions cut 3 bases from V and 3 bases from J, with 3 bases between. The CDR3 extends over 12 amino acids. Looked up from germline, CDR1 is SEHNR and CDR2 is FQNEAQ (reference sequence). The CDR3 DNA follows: TGTGCCAGCAGCTTCCACAATCAGCCCCAGCATTTT. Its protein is CASSFHNQPQHF.

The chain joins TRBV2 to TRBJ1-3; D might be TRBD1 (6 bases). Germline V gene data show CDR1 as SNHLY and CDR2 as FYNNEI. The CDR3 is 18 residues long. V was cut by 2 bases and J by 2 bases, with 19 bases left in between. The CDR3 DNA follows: TGTGCCAGCAGTGAAAAGGGGGGAGGGGTTTACGCTGGAAACACCATATATTTT. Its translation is CASSEKGGGVYAGNTIYF.

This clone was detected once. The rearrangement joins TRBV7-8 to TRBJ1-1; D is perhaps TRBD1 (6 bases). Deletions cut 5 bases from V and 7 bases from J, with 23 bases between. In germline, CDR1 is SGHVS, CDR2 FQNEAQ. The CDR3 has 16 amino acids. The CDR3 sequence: CASSIADIWTAGEAFF. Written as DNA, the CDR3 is TGTGCCAGCAGCATCGCCGATATATGGACAGCAGGTGAAGCTTTCTTT.

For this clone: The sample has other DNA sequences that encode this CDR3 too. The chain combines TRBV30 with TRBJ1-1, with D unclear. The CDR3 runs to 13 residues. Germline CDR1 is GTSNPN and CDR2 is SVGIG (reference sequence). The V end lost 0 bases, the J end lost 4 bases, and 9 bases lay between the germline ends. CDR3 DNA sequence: TGTGCCTGGAGTGTATCCCGGGGCACTGAAGCTTTCTTT. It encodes CAWSVSRGTEAFF.

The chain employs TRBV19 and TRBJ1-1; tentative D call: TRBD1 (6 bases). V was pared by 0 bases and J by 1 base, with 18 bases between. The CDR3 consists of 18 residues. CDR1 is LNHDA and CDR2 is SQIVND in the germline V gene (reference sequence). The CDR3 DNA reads TGTGCCAGTAGTATAGAGACGGGCAGGGGAACTCAGAACACTGAAGCTTTCTTT. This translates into CASSIETGRGTQNTEAFF.

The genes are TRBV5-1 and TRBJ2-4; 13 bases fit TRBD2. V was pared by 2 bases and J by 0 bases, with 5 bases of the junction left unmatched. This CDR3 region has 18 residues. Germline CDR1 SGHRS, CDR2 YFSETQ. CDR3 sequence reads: CASSLGLAGVRAKNIQYF. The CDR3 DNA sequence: TGCGCCAGCAGCTTAGGACTAGCGGGGGTCCGAGCCAAAAACATTCAGTACTTC.

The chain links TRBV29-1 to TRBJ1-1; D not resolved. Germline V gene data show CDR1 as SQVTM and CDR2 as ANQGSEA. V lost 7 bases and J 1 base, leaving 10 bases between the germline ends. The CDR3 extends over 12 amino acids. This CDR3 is CSALSWNTEAFF. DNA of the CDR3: TGCAGCGCCCTTAGCTGGAACACTGAAGCTTTCTTT.

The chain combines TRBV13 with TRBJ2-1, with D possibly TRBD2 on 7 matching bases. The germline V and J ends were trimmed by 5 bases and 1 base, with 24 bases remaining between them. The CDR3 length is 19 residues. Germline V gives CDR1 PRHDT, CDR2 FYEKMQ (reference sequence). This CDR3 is CASSASERGGTGSYNEQFF. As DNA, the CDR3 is TGTGCCAGCAGCGCATCTGAAAGGGGGGGGACGGGGTCCTACAATGAGCAGTTCTTC.